The next 26 T cell receptor beta chains were all read from a single sample in a study of blood T cell repertoires in COVID-19. The assay was immunoSEQ multiplex PCR, and TCRdb's table has in-frame clones only and misses some. This table has approximately 250,000 clones, just under 85% appearing once. Sequencing was done on a sample of peripheral blood. The receptors here all came from a man aged 50 to 60 with acute or convalescent COVID-19.

The chain joins TRBV14 to TRBJ1-6; D unclear. V was pared by 0 bases and J by 7 bases, with 10 bases between. The CDR3 has 15 residues. Germline assignment: CDR1 SGHDN and CDR2 FVKESK. CDR3 bases: TGTGCCAGCAGCCAAGACGGGATATGGAATTCACCCCTCCACTTT. The encoded protein is CASSQDGIWNSPLHF.

This chain links TRBV6-5 with TRBJ1-2; no clear D. The germline V and J ends were trimmed by 3 bases and 8 bases, with 13 bases remaining between them. CDR1 is MNHEY and CDR2 is SVGAGI in the germline V gene. The CDR3 has 13 residues. This CDR3 is CASSYRGDGGYTF. The CDR3, as DNA: TGTGCCAGCAGTTATCGAGGTGATGGAGGCTACACCTTC.

The chain uses TRBV7-2 and TRBJ2-1; D is ambiguous. Trimming removed 3 bases from V and 8 bases from J, with 23 bases in between. This CDR3 is built from 17 residues. Per germline, CDR1 SGHTA and CDR2 FQGNSA. In DNA, the CDR3 is TGTGCCAGCAGCTTTACCTCTTGGAGTAGGCAAATGTATGAGCAGTTCTTC. It codes for CASSFTSWSRQMYEQFF.

V is TRBV6-5 and J is TRBJ1-4, with D possibly matching TRBD1 (5 bases). With 5 bases removed from V and 8 bases from J, the gap between germline ends came to 18 bases. Germline V gene data show CDR1 as MNHEY and CDR2 as SVGAGI. CDR3 length: 15 residues. The DNA for the CDR3 is TGTGCCAGCAGTCCACACCAGGGCGTTTTGGAAAAACTGTTTTTT. Its protein product is CASSPHQGVLEKLFF.

The sample holds a few counts of this clone. The J gene is TRBJ2-2, the V gene TRBV12-5; 7 bases are shared with TRBD2. The germline gives CDR1 LGHNT, CDR2 FRNRAP. J gave up 5 bases and V 2 bases, and 5 bases lay outside the gene matches. The CDR3 is made up of 15 amino acids. The CDR3 is CASGLSGTNTGELFF. The CDR3 DNA follows: TGTGCTAGTGGTTTGAGCGGGACTAATACCGGGGAGCTGTTTTTT.

The rearrangement uses TRBV3-1 (or the pseudogene TRBV3-2) and TRBJ1-1; possible D gene TRBD1, 5 bases. Looked up from germline, CDR1 is LGHDT and CDR2 is YNNKEL (reference sequence). CDR3 length: 13 amino acids. V dropped 1 base and J dropped 11 bases, with 14 bases sitting between them. The DNA of the CDR3 is TGTGCCAGCAGCCAAGGCCAGGGAGGGGAGGCTTTCTTT. Encoded protein: CASSQGQGGEAFF.

The chain joins TRBV10-3 to TRBJ2-7; 11 bases align to TRBD1. The length of the CDR3 is 12 residues. Germline V lookup: CDR1 ENHRY, CDR2 SYGVKD. V shed 11 bases, J shed 6 bases, and the junction held 6 bases outside the gene matches. Here the CDR3 reads CAVGQGAGEQYF. DNA for the CDR3: TGTGCCGTCGGACAGGGGGCGGGCGAGCAGTACTTC.

The chain employs TRBV5-4 and TRBJ1-2, with D perhaps TRBD1 (5 bases). V lost 0 bases to trimming and J lost 7 bases, with 13 bases between them. CDR1 and CDR2 from the germline V gene are SGHNT and YYREEE (reference sequence). This CDR3 region has 14 residues. In DNA form, the CDR3 reads TGTGCCAGCAGCTTGGCCAGGGCAGGGTTTGGCTACACCTTC. Encoded protein: CASSLARAGFGYTF. Full variable domain (remainder filled in from reference TRBV5-4 and TRBJ1-2): ETGVTQSPTHLIKTRGQQVTLRCSSQSGHNTVSWYQQALGQGPQFIFQYYREEENGRGNFPPRFSGLQFPNYSSELNVNALELDDSALYLCASSLARAGFGYTFGSGTRLTVV.

This rearrangement joins TRBV24-1 to TRBJ2-3; the match to TRBD2 covers 13 bases. The CDR3 runs to 16 residues. Germline CDR1 and CDR2: KGHDR and SFDVKD. V shed 6 bases and J 3 bases; nucleotides not matched to a gene: 5. CDR3 sequence reads: CATSRLAGGATDTQYF. CDR3 bases: TGTGCCACCAGTCGACTAGCGGGAGGTGCTACAGATACGCAGTATTTT.

The V call is TRBV6-6, the J call TRBJ2-5, with TRBD1 matching over 10 bases. Germline values: CDR1 MNHNY, CDR2 SVGAGI (reference sequence). V trimming: 11 bases; J trimming: 3 bases; junction bases outside the gene matches: 9. The CDR3 covers 14 residues. The CDR3 spells CAVLAGTGEETQYF. For the CDR3, the DNA is TGTGCCGTGTTGGCCGGGACAGGGGAAGAGACCCAGTACTTC.

The rearrangement uses TRBV4-2 and TRBJ2-1, with 9 bases fitting TRBD2. The CDR3 extends over 16 amino acids. With V trimmed by 4 bases and J by 9 bases, 13 bases remained unmatched. The germline V gene has CDR1 LGHNA and CDR2 YNFKEQ. CDR3 protein: CASSPRDGREGSEQFF. CDR3 bases: TGTGCCAGCAGCCCCAGGGACGGGCGGGAGGGGAGTGAGCAGTTCTTC.

This clone has just a few counts. The chain uses TRBV7-9 and TRBJ1-6; D may be TRBD1 (6 bases). V shed 2 bases and J shed 7 bases, with 12 bases lying between them. The CDR3 is 15 residues long. Germline assignment: CDR1 SEHNR and CDR2 FQNEAQ (reference sequence). Here the CDR3 reads CASSLSRGGNSPLHF. In nucleotides, the CDR3 is TGTGCCAGCAGCTTAAGTAGGGGGGGGAATTCACCCCTCCACTTT.

V usage is TRBV6-5 and J usage is TRBJ2-3, with TRBD1 matching 10 bases. CDR1 and CDR2 from the germline V gene are MNHEY and SVGAGI. CDR3 size: 15 residues. V lost 5 bases and J lost 4; bases outside the gene matches: 6. CDR3 DNA sequence: TGTGCCAGCAGTCACGGGACAGGGGTTGCAGATACGCAGTATTTT. Protein sequence: CASSHGTGVADTQYF.

In its sample, this clone was seen a few times. This chain uses TRBV27 with TRBJ2-1, with D possibly being TRBD2 (6 bases). Germline assignment: CDR1 MNHEY and CDR2 SMNVEV (reference sequence). CDR3 length equals 15 residues. Trimming shortened V by 5 bases and J by 7 bases, and 18 bases separated the two germline ends. This CDR3 is CASSLAIGGRNEQFF. CDR3 bases: TGTGCCAGCAGTCTTGCCATCGGGGGACGGAATGAGCAGTTCTTC.

This sequence joins TRBV19 and TRBJ1-4; D possibly corresponds to TRBD1 (6 bases). Between the trimmed V and J ends, which lost 1 base and 8 bases, there was a span of 11 bases. This CDR3 is built from 14 residues. The germline V gene encodes CDR1 LNHDA and CDR2 SQIVND (reference sequence). The CDR3 bases are TGTGCCAGTAGTATAGGCGCAGGGGTAGAAAAACTGTTTTTT. It yields the protein CASSIGAGVEKLFF.

This chain joins TRBV15 and TRBJ2-2; TRBD2 might be the D (5 bases). Per the germline V gene, CDR1 is LNHNV and CDR2 is YYDKDF (reference sequence). The CDR3 has 15 amino acids. V lost 5 bases, J lost 0 bases, and 10 bases lay in between. Here the CDR3 reads CATSASGTNTGELFF. The CDR3 DNA follows: TGTGCCACCAGCGCCTCCGGGACGAACACCGGGGAGCTGTTTTTT.

J is TRBJ2-7 and V is TRBV5-1; TRBD1 aligns across 10 bases. The CDR3 sequence is 14 residues long. CDR1 SGHRS and CDR2 YFSETQ come from the germline V gene. V lost 4 bases and J lost 7; bases outside the gene matches: 8. This CDR3 reads CASSPGTGVREQYF. CDR3 sequence (DNA): TGCGCCAGCAGCCCTGGGACAGGGGTAAGGGAGCAGTACTTC.

This clone showed up just a few times. This chain links TRBV7-2 with TRBJ2-5; TRBD2 aligns across 7 bases. After removal of 4 bases from V and 4 bases from J, the junction contained 9 bases not matched to a gene. The CDR3 is 15 amino acids. Germline CDR1 is SGHTA and CDR2 is FQGNSA. This CDR3 reads CASSSYRTRIETQYF. CDR3 bases: TGTGCCAGCAGCTCATATCGGACTAGGATAGAGACCCAGTACTTC.

The chain combines TRBV11-2 with TRBJ1-6, with D hard to call. The germline V and J ends were trimmed by 1 base and 7 bases, with 2 bases remaining between them. Germline CDR1 and CDR2: SGHAT and FQNNGV. The CDR3 is 12 residues long. CDR3 sequence: CASSLVNSPLHF. CDR3 sequence (DNA): TGTGCCAGCAGCTTAGTAAATTCACCCCTCCACTTT.

V and J are TRBV20-1 and TRBJ2-2; TRBD1 might be the D (6 bases). Germline V gives CDR1 DFQATT, CDR2 SNEGSKA (reference sequence). Trimming left V 3 bases short and J 5 bases short, with 13 bases between. This CDR3 comprises 14 residues. CDR3 sequence reads: CSASHSQGTGELFF. The CDR3, as DNA: TGCAGTGCTAGTCACAGCCAGGGGACCGGGGAGCTGTTTTTT.

The chain carries TRBV4-1 and TRBJ2-7; TRBD1 matches at 9 bases. V was pared by 0 bases and J by 9 bases, with 6 bases of the junction left unmatched. Germline V gene lookup returns CDR1 MGHRA and CDR2 YSYEKL. The CDR3 is 14 amino acids. This CDR3 reads CASSQDRDRAGQYF. DNA for the CDR3: TGCGCCAGCAGCCAAGATAGGGACAGGGCTGGGCAGTACTTC.

The rearrangement joins TRBV5-1 to TRBJ2-1; the D gene is possibly TRBD1 (6 bases). The ends were cut back, 5 bases at V and 0 bases at J, with 12 bases in the middle. Germline lookup yields CDR1 SGHRS and CDR2 YFSETQ. This CDR3 has 15 residues. The CDR3 loop reads CASSLEGDSYNEQFF. In nucleotides, the CDR3 is TGCGCCAGCAGTTTAGAGGGGGACTCCTACAATGAGCAGTTCTTC.

V is TRBV7-9 and J is TRBJ2-2; unclear D gene. The CDR3 runs to 14 residues. Trimming stripped 6 bases from V and 0 bases from J, with 8 bases between. Germline V CDR1 and CDR2: SEHNR, FQNEAQ (reference sequence). The CDR3 DNA reads TGTGCCAGCAGACGTTACTCGAACACCGGGGAGCTGTTTTTT. The encoded protein is CASRRYSNTGELFF.

This chain links TRBV11-3 with TRBJ2-2; D might be TRBD1 (5 bases). The CDR3 loop spans 13 amino acids. Germline CDR1 SGHNT, CDR2 YENEEA. The V and J ends lost 6 bases and 5 bases respectively, with 10 bases between them. CDR3 protein: CASRSRVTGELFF. The CDR3, as DNA: TGTGCCAGCAGGTCCAGGGTTACCGGGGAGCTGTTTTTT.

This clone was found once. V is TRBV3-1 (or the pseudogene TRBV3-2) and J is TRBJ2-2; 9 bases map to TRBD2. Losses at the gene ends were 1 base for V and 6 bases for J; bases not matched to a gene: 6. Per germline, CDR1 LGHDT and CDR2 YNNKEL (reference sequence). The CDR3 length is 16 residues. The CDR3 is CASSQAGTSNAGELFF. The CDR3 DNA is TGTGCCAGCAGCCAAGCTGGGACTAGCAACGCCGGGGAGCTGTTTTTT.

The rearrangement uses TRBV5-6 and TRBJ2-5; 7 bases fit TRBD1. This CDR3 spans 14 amino acids. The V segment lost 2 bases and the J segment 4 bases; nucleotides outside the gene matches: 5. In germline, CDR1 is SGHDT, CDR2 YYEEEE. This chain's CDR3 is CASSFRQGRETQYF. The CDR3 DNA follows: TGTGCCAGCAGCTTCCGACAGGGCAGAGAGACCCAGTACTTC.